A selection of T cell receptor beta chains follows, all from one sample in a study of shared T cell receptors in the human thymus. The repertoire was sequenced with immunoSEQ multiplex PCR; TCRdb's copy has only in-frame clones and lacks some. Found here are 500,000 to 550,000 clones, roughly 74% of them singletons; the top ten hold around 0.013%. The same sample was also studied in work on human thymus T cells.

Input material: thymocytes. The source is a boy less than two years old with a congenital heart defect. Each CDR3 is given with its conserved first and last residue. Fields, in order: J gene, D gene, V gene, clone size, CDR3 protein, CDR3 DNA. D genes are given only for firm matches. Clone size is shown for a subset of rows, as once, few, many or a class of expanded clone.

j_gene: TRBJ2-3
d_gene: TRBD2
v_gene: TRBV29-1
abundance: NA
CDR3aa: CSVVRAIAGEVDTQYF
CDR3nt: TGCAGCGTTGTCCGTGCAATAGCGGGAGAAGTAGATACGCAGTATTTT

j_gene: TRBJ2-7
d_gene: TRBD1
v_gene: TRBV13
abundance: NA
CDR3aa: CASSLRRGYEQYF
CDR3nt: TGTGCCAGCAGCTTGCGCAGGGGGTACGAGCAGTACTTC

j_gene: TRBJ2-3
d_gene: TRBD1
v_gene: TRBV6-6
abundance: NA
CDR3aa: CASSHQGARTDTQYF
CDR3nt: TGTGCCAGCAGTCATCAGGGGGCCCGCACAGATACGCAGTATTTT

j_gene: TRBJ2-1
d_gene: NA
v_gene: TRBV30
abundance: NA
CDR3aa: CAWTKTFGTSHNEQFF
CDR3nt: TGTGCCTGGACCAAAACCTTCGGGACTTCACACAATGAGCAGTTCTTC

j_gene: TRBJ2-7
d_gene: NA
v_gene: TRBV29-1
abundance: once
CDR3aa: CSVESGYREQYF
CDR3nt: TGCAGCGTTGAAAGCGGGTATCGAGAGCAGTACTTC

j_gene: TRBJ2-2
d_gene: TRBD2
v_gene: TRBV28
abundance: few
CDR3aa: CASSSYGLAGGPTGELFF
CDR3nt: TGTGCCAGCAGTTCCTACGGACTAGCGGGAGGACCAACCGGGGAGCTGTTTTTT

j_gene: TRBJ1-2
d_gene: TRBD1
v_gene: TRBV12-5
abundance: few
CDR3aa: CASGLVPPRQGPRYYGYTF
CDR3nt: TGTGCTAGTGGTTTGGTACCCCCCCGACAGGGTCCGCGGTACTATGGCTACACCTTC

j_gene: TRBJ1-5
d_gene: NA
v_gene: TRBV19
abundance: NA
CDR3aa: CASRNRANQPQHF
CDR3nt: TGTGCCAGTAGAAACAGGGCAAATCAGCCCCAGCATTTT

j_gene: TRBJ1-5
d_gene: TRBD1
v_gene: TRBV15
abundance: NA
CDR3aa: CATSVHEFTGAYSNQPQHF
CDR3nt: TGTGCCACCAGCGTTCATGAGTTTACAGGGGCGTATAGCAATCAGCCCCAGCATTTT

j_gene: TRBJ2-1
d_gene: TRBD2
v_gene: TRBV5-4
abundance: NA
CDR3aa: CASSLVGLAPRGDEQFF
CDR3nt: TGTGCCAGCAGCTTGGTTGGACTAGCGCCACGGGGGGATGAGCAGTTCTTC

j_gene: TRBJ1-1
d_gene: NA
v_gene: TRBV30
abundance: NA
CDR3aa: CAWTGLDTEAFF
CDR3nt: TGTGCCTGGACAGGGTTGGACACTGAAGCTTTCTTT

j_gene: TRBJ2-5
d_gene: NA
v_gene: TRBV5-4
abundance: NA
CDR3aa: CASSLGSRETQYF
CDR3nt: TGTGCCAGCAGCTTGGGCTCGCGGGAGACCCAGTACTTC

j_gene: TRBJ2-3
d_gene: NA
v_gene: TRBV20-1
abundance: NA
CDR3aa: CSASIDTQYF
CDR3nt: TGCAGTGCTAGTATTGATACGCAGTATTTT

j_gene: TRBJ2-2
d_gene: TRBD2
v_gene: TRBV25-1
abundance: NA
CDR3aa: CATQSGTTTGELFF
CDR3nt: TGTGCCACCCAATCCGGGACTACGACCGGGGAGCTGTTTTTT

j_gene: TRBJ2-3
d_gene: NA
v_gene: TRBV4-1
abundance: once
CDR3aa: CASSQERDTPDTQYF
CDR3nt: TGCGCCAGCAGCCAAGAGCGGGATACCCCAGATACGCAGTATTTT

j_gene: TRBJ1-4
d_gene: TRBD1
v_gene: TRBV5-5
abundance: NA
CDR3aa: CASSGGQGKGEKLFF
CDR3nt: TGTGCCAGCAGCGGGGGACAGGGGAAGGGTGAAAAACTGTTTTTT

j_gene: TRBJ2-7
d_gene: TRBD2
v_gene: TRBV5-4
abundance: NA
CDR3aa: CASSPDLAGGPEPYEQYF
CDR3nt: TGTGCCAGCAGCCCGGATCTAGCGGGAGGGCCGGAACCCTACGAGCAGTACTTC

j_gene: TRBJ2-7
d_gene: NA
v_gene: TRBV4-2
abundance: NA
CDR3aa: CASSQVSGQHTYEQYF
CDR3nt: TGTGCCAGCAGCCAAGTTTCTGGACAGCATACCTACGAGCAGTACTTC

j_gene: TRBJ2-5
d_gene: TRBD1
v_gene: TRBV30
abundance: NA
CDR3aa: CAWSVGTGYQETQYF
CDR3nt: TGTGCCTGGAGTGTGGGGACAGGATACCAAGAGACCCAGTACTTC

j_gene: TRBJ1-2
d_gene: NA
v_gene: TRBV6-1
abundance: few
CDR3aa: CASSEALKGVYGYTF
CDR3nt: TGTGCCAGCAGTGAAGCTTTGAAAGGGGTCTATGGCTACACCTTC

j_gene: TRBJ2-7
d_gene: NA
v_gene: TRBV2
abundance: NA
CDR3aa: CASSEFPRYEQYF
CDR3nt: TGTGCCAGCAGTGAATTTCCCCGCTACGAGCAGTACTTC

j_gene: TRBJ2-7
d_gene: NA
v_gene: TRBV6-1
abundance: NA
CDR3aa: CASSEARLGAYEQYF
CDR3nt: TGTGCCAGCAGTGAAGCCCGACTAGGGGCCTACGAGCAGTACTTC

j_gene: TRBJ2-1
d_gene: TRBD2
v_gene: TRBV5-1
abundance: NA
CDR3aa: CASGIGRGTRTSEQFF
CDR3nt: TGCGCCAGCGGAATTGGAAGGGGGACTAGAACTTCTGAGCAGTTCTTC

j_gene: TRBJ2-3
d_gene: TRBD2
v_gene: TRBV9
abundance: NA
CDR3aa: CASSGGRSGTDTQYF
CDR3nt: TGTGCCAGCAGCGGCGGGAGATCGGGCACAGATACGCAGTATTTT

j_gene: TRBJ2-3
d_gene: NA
v_gene: TRBV10-3
abundance: NA
CDR3aa: CAISRLVGQPDTQYF
CDR3nt: TGTGCCATCAGTCGCTTAGTGGGGCAGCCAGATACGCAGTATTTT

j_gene: TRBJ2-2
d_gene: NA
v_gene: TRBV28
abundance: NA
CDR3aa: CASRLRDTGELFF
CDR3nt: TGTGCCAGCAGACTCCGGGACACCGGGGAGCTGTTTTTT

j_gene: TRBJ2-7
d_gene: TRBD2
v_gene: TRBV4-1
abundance: NA
CDR3aa: CASSQDDWGGYEQYF
CDR3nt: TGCGCCAGCAGCCAAGATGACTGGGGGGGATACGAGCAGTACTTC

j_gene: TRBJ1-2
d_gene: NA
v_gene: TRBV29-1
abundance: NA
CDR3aa: CSARGGEDGYTF
CDR3nt: TGCAGTGCCCGGGGAGGGGAGGATGGCTACACCTTC

j_gene: TRBJ2-2
d_gene: TRBD1
v_gene: TRBV6-1
abundance: once
CDR3aa: CATNRTGSNTGELFF
CDR3nt: TGTGCCACCAACCGGACAGGGTCGAACACCGGGGAGCTGTTTTTT

j_gene: TRBJ2-1
d_gene: TRBD1
v_gene: TRBV5-1
abundance: few
CDR3aa: CASRGTANEQFF
CDR3nt: TGCGCCAGCAGAGGGACAGCCAATGAGCAGTTCTTC

j_gene: TRBJ2-7
d_gene: NA
v_gene: TRBV6-5
abundance: NA
CDR3aa: CASTTDRGSSYEQYF
CDR3nt: TGTGCCAGCACCACCGACCGGGGGAGCTCCTACGAGCAGTACTTC

j_gene: TRBJ2-5
d_gene: TRBD2
v_gene: TRBV27
abundance: NA
CDR3aa: CASSRTSGRAGETQYF
CDR3nt: TGTGCCAGCAGCAGGACTAGCGGGAGGGCCGGAGAGACCCAGTACTTC

j_gene: TRBJ2-1
d_gene: NA
v_gene: TRBV6-6
abundance: NA
CDR3aa: CASMGSGPYNEQFF
CDR3nt: TGTGCCAGCATGGGTAGCGGACCCTACAATGAGCAGTTCTTC

j_gene: TRBJ2-1
d_gene: TRBD2
v_gene: TRBV4-2
abundance: NA
CDR3aa: CASSHMPEGGTSGRGSYNEQFF
CDR3nt: TGTGCCAGCAGCCATATGCCCGAGGGAGGGACTAGCGGGAGAGGGTCCTACAATGAGCAGTTCTTC

j_gene: TRBJ2-5
d_gene: NA
v_gene: TRBV4-2
abundance: NA
CDR3aa: CASSPPQEGETQYF
CDR3nt: TGTGCCAGCAGCCCTCCCCAGGAGGGGGAGACCCAGTACTTC

j_gene: TRBJ2-7
d_gene: TRBD2
v_gene: TRBV19
abundance: NA
CDR3aa: CASSTPPGLAGGPGPPEQYF
CDR3nt: TGTGCCAGTAGTACCCCGCCGGGACTAGCGGGAGGGCCGGGTCCGCCCGAGCAGTACTTC

j_gene: TRBJ2-6
d_gene: NA
v_gene: TRBV30
abundance: NA
CDR3aa: CAWTSPGGSGANVLTF
CDR3nt: TGTGCCTGGACCTCACCCGGGGGCTCTGGGGCCAACGTCCTGACTTTC

j_gene: TRBJ2-3
d_gene: NA
v_gene: TRBV29-1
abundance: NA
CDR3aa: CSVEGARQGSTDTQYF
CDR3nt: TGCAGCGTTGAGGGGGCAAGGCAGGGGAGCACAGATACGCAGTATTTT

j_gene: TRBJ2-7
d_gene: NA
v_gene: TRBV28
abundance: NA
CDR3aa: CASRSAHEQYF
CDR3nt: TGTGCCAGCAGAAGCGCCCACGAGCAGTACTTC

j_gene: TRBJ2-7
d_gene: NA
v_gene: TRBV6-6
abundance: few
CDR3aa: CASKSFESYEQYF
CDR3nt: TGTGCCAGCAAGAGCTTTGAGTCCTACGAGCAGTACTTC

j_gene: TRBJ1-5
d_gene: NA
v_gene: TRBV28
abundance: NA
CDR3aa: CASTRGRNQPQHF
CDR3nt: TGTGCCAGCACCCGGGGTAGAAATCAGCCCCAGCATTTT

j_gene: TRBJ2-2
d_gene: TRBD1
v_gene: TRBV27
abundance: NA
CDR3aa: CASRQGAAGELFF
CDR3nt: TGTGCCAGCAGACAGGGGGCCGCCGGGGAGCTGTTTTTT

j_gene: TRBJ1-1
d_gene: TRBD1
v_gene: TRBV5-1
abundance: NA
CDR3aa: CASSPRTGKVDTEAFF
CDR3nt: TGCGCCAGCAGCCCGCGGACAGGGAAGGTCGACACTGAAGCTTTCTTT

j_gene: TRBJ2-7
d_gene: TRBD1
v_gene: TRBV7-8
abundance: NA
CDR3aa: CASSSSPTPRQGPYEQYF
CDR3nt: TGTGCCAGCAGCTCATCACCCACCCCGAGACAGGGCCCATACGAGCAGTACTTC